A selection of T cell receptor beta chains follows, all from one sample in a study of PD-1 blockade in classical Hodgkin lymphoma. The data were produced by immunoSEQ multiplex PCR, yet TCRdb's version contains in-frame clones alone and is incomplete. Of some 11,000 clones listed, 74% are singletons. Sequenced here: CD4+ T cells from blood, sampled before the fourth cycle of nivolumab. The receptors stem from a human donor with classical Hodgkin lymphoma. Each CDR3 is given with its conserved first and last residue. A D gene is named only where the DNA matches it firmly. A clone size is listed for some rows: how often the clone was seen (once, few, many), or a class if it is expanded.

TRBV29-1	TRBJ1-3	NA	NA	TGCAGCGTTGCCAGTTCTGGAAACACCATATATTTT	CSVASSGNTIYF
TRBV5-1	TRBJ1-2	TRBD1	NA	TGCGCCAGCAGCGCTGGGGCGGGACAGGGCGACTATGGCTACACCTTC	CASSAGAGQGDYGYTF
TRBV19	TRBJ1-2	NA	NA	TGTGCCAGTAGTATAGCCCCCGGAGTCCAGGGTGGCTACACCTTC	CASSIAPGVQGGYTF
TRBV28	TRBJ1-5	NA	NA	TGTGCCAGCAGTGTTCCCCTGACAGAAATTAGCAATCAGCCCCAGCATTTT	CASSVPLTEISNQPQHF
TRBV5-6	TRBJ1-2	NA	NA	TGTGCCAGCAGCTTTCCGACCGAAACCGACTATGGCTACACCTTC	CASSFPTETDYGYTF
TRBV30	TRBJ2-3	NA	NA	TGTGCCTGGAGTGTAAGGGCAGATACGCAGTATTTT	CAWSVRADTQYF
TRBV27	TRBJ2-2	NA	NA	TGTGCCAGCAGTTTAGGGACATACAACACCGGGGAGCTGTTTTTT	CASSLGTYNTGELFF
TRBV19	TRBJ2-1	NA	NA	TGTGCCAGTAGTAGCCTCGATCCGACGACCGGGGATGAGCAGTTCTTC	CASSSLDPTTGDEQFF
TRBV6-5	TRBJ2-3	NA	NA	TGTGCCAGCAGTTACGACGGACTCCTTTCAGATACGCAGTATTTT	CASSYDGLLSDTQYF
TRBV29-1	TRBJ1-5	NA	few	TGCAGCGTTGAAGAAGGAGCACGTCGGGATTTT	CSVEEGARRDF
TRBV5-1	TRBJ2-7	NA	NA	TGCGCCAGCAGCTTGCGTGGGGAGATCTACGAGCAGTACTTC	CASSLRGEIYEQYF
TRBV19	TRBJ1-3	TRBD1	NA	TGTGCCAGTAATCCCCAGGGGGCGAATGGAAACACCATATATTTT	CASNPQGANGNTIYF
TRBV11-2	TRBJ2-1	NA	NA	TGTGCCAGCAGCCGCTCACAGGGTACGTACAATGAGCAGTTCTTC	CASSRSQGTYNEQFF
TRBV6-1	TRBJ1-6	NA	NA	TGTGCCAGCGGAGAGGTCTATAATTCACCCCTCCACTTT	CASGEVYNSPLHF
TRBV29-1	TRBJ2-2	TRBD2	few	TGCAGCGTGGGGACTAGCGTCCAGGGCGGGGAGCTGTTTTTT	CSVGTSVQGGELFF
TRBV4-2	TRBJ1-4	NA	NA	TGTGCCAGCAGCCAAGAAGTCAGGGATGAAAAACTGTTTTTT	CASSQEVRDEKLFF
TRBV11-2	TRBJ2-1	TRBD2	NA	TGTGCCAGCAGCTTACTACTAGCGGGAGGGAATGAGCAGTTCTTC	CASSLLLAGGNEQFF
TRBV7-9	TRBJ2-1	NA	NA	TGTGCCAGCAGATCTCCGGGACTCTCCTACAATGAGCAGTTCTTC	CASRSPGLSYNEQFF
TRBV2	TRBJ2-1	TRBD1	NA	TGTGCCAGCACTGGACAGGGGTCCTACAATGAGCAGTTCTTC	CASTGQGSYNEQFF
TRBV15	TRBJ2-5	NA	NA	TGTGCCACCAGCAGAGATGGCGAGACCCAGTACTTC	CATSRDGETQYF
TRBV6-5	TRBJ2-7	NA	NA	TGTGCCAGCAGCCCTGGACGGAGGGCCTACGAGCAGTACTTC	CASSPGRRAYEQYF
TRBV19	TRBJ1-5	NA	few	TGTGCCAGTGGGGGGCAGTTCAATCAGCCCCAGCATTTT	CASGGQFNQPQHF
TRBV28	TRBJ1-6	NA	NA	TGTGCCAGCAGTTTCCAGGGCTTCTATAATTCACCCCTCCACTTT	CASSFQGFYNSPLHF
TRBV4-2	TRBJ2-5	TRBD2	once	TGTGCCAGCAGCCAAGATAGGGGACTAGCGGGTGGTACCCAGTACTTC	CASSQDRGLAGGTQYF
TRBV5-8	TRBJ2-3	NA	NA	TGTGCCAGCAGAGGGAGCCAGAGTTGGGGGACAGATACGCAGTATTTT	CASRGSQSWGTDTQYF
TRBV5-1	TRBJ1-2	NA	NA	TGCGCCAGCAGCTTGTCAGGCTATGGCTACACCTTC	CASSLSGYGYTF
TRBV6-6	TRBJ2-1	NA	NA	TGTGCCAGCAGTTACCCCACCCCCGGGAACAATGAGCAGTTCTTC	CASSYPTPGNNEQFF
TRBV6-6	TRBJ1-5	TRBD1	few	TGTGCCAGCAGTCCTACAGGGGAGGTTCAGCCCCAGCATTTT	CASSPTGEVQPQHF
TRBV11-2	TRBJ2-6	TRBD1	NA	TGTGCCAGCAGCCCTGGACAGGGGTTAGCTGGGGCCAACGTCCTGACTTTC	CASSPGQGLAGANVLTF
TRBV2	TRBJ2-3	TRBD2	few	TGTGCCAGCAATAGCGGGGTTAGCACAGATACGCAGTATTTT	CASNSGVSTDTQYF
TRBV4-2	TRBJ2-6	TRBD2	once	TGTGCCAGCAGCCACGTTGGACTAGCGGCCTCTGGGGCCAACGTCCTGACTTTC	CASSHVGLAASGANVLTF
TRBV19	TRBJ2-7	TRBD2	NA	TGTGCCAGTAGTCATAAGCGGGAGACCTCCTACGAGCAGTACTTC	CASSHKRETSYEQYF
TRBV6-5	TRBJ2-1	TRBD1	NA	TGTGCCAGCAGTAAACAGGGGGATGATGAGCAGTTCTTC	CASSKQGDDEQFF
TRBV7-2	TRBJ2-3	TRBD2	NA	TGTGCCAGCAGCCCGAGACTAGCGGGAGGGTCAGATACGCAGTATTTT	CASSPRLAGGSDTQYF
TRBV7-9	TRBJ1-1	NA	NA	TGTGCCAGCAGCTTAGGAGGGGACCCAAACACTGAAGCTTTCTTT	CASSLGGDPNTEAFF
TRBV7-2	TRBJ2-7	NA	NA	TGTGCCAGCAGCTCCGACAGGTTTTCCTACGAGCAGTACTTC	CASSSDRFSYEQYF
TRBV7-9	TRBJ2-5	TRBD1	NA	TGTGCCAGCAGCCCCCGGACAGGGGGCGGAGAGACCCAGTACTTC	CASSPRTGGGETQYF
TRBV23-1	TRBJ2-7	NA	NA	TGCGCCAGCAGTCAATCTGTGGACACCCTCTCCTACGAGCAGTACTTC	CASSQSVDTLSYEQYF
TRBV11-3	TRBJ2-2	NA	NA	TGTGCCAGCAGCTCCGAGGGAATGGTGGGAGGCACCGGGGAGCTGTTTTTT	CASSSEGMVGGTGELFF
TRBV2	TRBJ2-7	NA	NA	TGTGCCACCGCGGGGAGCTCCTACGAGCAGTACTTC	CATAGSSYEQYF
TRBV5-1	TRBJ2-1	TRBD2	NA	TGCGCCAGCAGCCGGACTAGCGGGAACAATGAGCAGTTCTTC	CASSRTSGNNEQFF
TRBV10-3	TRBJ1-6	NA	NA	TGTGCCATCAGTGATGGGCTCCTTAATTCACCCCTCCACTTT	CAISDGLLNSPLHF
TRBV6-1	TRBJ1-5	NA	NA	TGTGCCAGCTTTACGGGGAGTGGTAGCAATCAGCCCCAGCATTTT	CASFTGSGSNQPQHF
TRBV11-3	TRBJ2-1	TRBD2	NA	TGTGCCAGCAGCCGGCGGGGGGGGACTAGCGGGTACAATGAGCAGTTCTTC	CASSRRGGTSGYNEQFF
TRBV7-6	TRBJ2-2	NA	NA	TGTGCCAGCAGCTATGCCGGGACTGCCGGCACCGGGGAGCTGTTTTTT	CASSYAGTAGTGELFF
TRBV5-1	TRBJ2-1	NA	few	TGCGCCAGCAGCGAGGGATCTGTAGGTGCTGAGCAGTTCTTC	CASSEGSVGAEQFF
TRBV27	TRBJ2-3	NA	few	TGTGCCAGCAGTTTAAACGGGGAAGATACGCAGTATTTT	CASSLNGEDTQYF
TRBV5-1	TRBJ2-7	NA	NA	TGCGCCAGCAGCTTGGAGGGGTACACCTACGAGCAGTACTTC	CASSLEGYTYEQYF
TRBV28	TRBJ2-7	NA	NA	TGTGCCAGCAGTTTAACCGGGGTTGGGGACCATAGAGGCTTC	CASSLTGVGDHRGF
TRBV2	TRBJ1-3	NA	NA	TGTGCCAGCAGTGAGGGAGGGTACGGAAACACCATATATTTT	CASSEGGYGNTIYF